This TCR beta chain was retrieved from a study of T cells in Graves' hyperthyroidism and ophthalmopathy. The CDR3 covers 15 residues. After removal of 4 bases from V and 0 bases from J, the junction contained 5 bases not matched to a gene. Germline CDR1 reads SGDLS; CDR2 reads YYNGEE. Findings and caveats of the study: The model made its ophthalmopathy prediction, and onset followed a median approximately 7 months later. Within blood appeared most thyroid clonotypes that had expanded above 0.001.

RNA transcripts yielded amplified TCR beta CDR3 regions. Using the HTBI primer set, a first-round RT-PCR was run on the TCR CDR3. TCRdb reprocessed the multiplex PCR reads via MiXCR and lists one record per CDR3 protein. The data show more than 500,000 distinct CDR3 sequences, with 40% to 55% seen just once and 19% held by the top ten. Exclusion followed for patients with uncontrolled infection, other autoimmune disease, pregnancy or lactation. In making diagnoses, clinical symptoms, serum thyroxine and TRAb, thyroid ultrasound and orbital computed tomography were all used. On this clonotype: Its antigen is still unknown.

Sequencing was done on a sample of peripheral blood or thyroid tissue (not recorded which). The chain couples TRBV9 to TRBJ1-1; 8 positions agree with TRBD1. The receptor was derived from an adult woman with Graves' disease, either hyperthyroidism or ophthalmopathy (not recorded which). In nucleotides, the CDR3 is TGTGCCAGCAGCCAATGGGACAGGATGAACACTGAAGCTTTCTTT. Its protein is CASSQWDRMNTEAFF.